Listed below are T cell receptor beta chains from one sample, sequenced in a study of control samples from healthy donors and cancer patients. Libraries were prepared by immunoSEQ multiplex PCR; TCRdb keeps only in-frame clonotypes and omits some of them. Of some 120,000 clones in the sample, about 89% are singletons; the top ten hold 2.9%. Sequenced material: blood. The receptors originated from a man aged 55 to 70 in good health. CDR3s include the opening cysteine and the closing phenylalanine or tryptophan. The order of the fields is D gene, J gene, CDR3 length, clone size, V gene, CDR3 DNA, CDR3 protein. The D gene is left open where the match is weak. Only part of the rows carry a size: once, few, many, or a class if the clone is expanded.

NA | TRBJ2-7 | 13 | NA | TRBV30 | TGTGCCTGGAGCTTAGCAGTTGCCTACGAGCAGTACTTC | CAWSLAVAYEQYF
NA | TRBJ1-4 | 14 | few | TRBV19 | TGTGCCAGTCGAGAGGCGGGAGCTAATGAAAAACTGTTTTTT | CASREAGANEKLFF
TRBD1 | TRBJ1-4 | 14 | NA | TRBV6-5 | TGTGCCAGCAGTCGGGACAGGGGGCTTGAAAAACTGTTTTTT | CASSRDRGLEKLFF
NA | TRBJ1-1 | 16 | NA | TRBV7-8 | TGTGCCAGCAGCTTAGTTCGGCCCGAGAGAAACACTGAAGCTTTCTTT | CASSLVRPERNTEAFF
TRBD2 | TRBJ2-2 | 17 | NA | TRBV7-8 | TGTGCCAGCAGCAATCTAGCGGGGGCCTCAAACACCGGGGAGCTGTTTTTT | CASSNLAGASNTGELFF
NA | TRBJ1-5 | 15 | NA | TRBV28 | TGTGCCAGCAGGCTATACAGGGTCCCCAATCAGCCCCAGCATTTT | CASRLYRVPNQPQHF
TRBD1 | TRBJ2-7 | 14 | NA | TRBV19 | TGTGCCAGTAGTCAGACAGGGCTGACCTACGAGCAGTACTTC | CASSQTGLTYEQYF
TRBD1 | TRBJ1-1 | 12 | NA | TRBV24-1 | TGTGCCACTCAGGGGGCTACAACTGAAGCTTTCTTT | CATQGATTEAFF
NA | TRBJ2-7 | 16 | NA | TRBV3-1/TRBV3-2 | TGTGCCAGCAGCCAAGGGGACAGCGCCGGGGGCTACGAGCAGTACTTC | CASSQGDSAGGYEQYF
TRBD1 | TRBJ1-1 | 14 | NA | TRBV7-8 | TGTGCCAGCAGCTTACAGGGGGCAGGGACTGAAGCTTTCTTT | CASSLQGAGTEAFF
NA | TRBJ1-2 | 15 | NA | TRBV28 | TGTGCCAGCATCGGATGGGCAGACCGCCTCTATGGCTACACCTTC | CASIGWADRLYGYTF
NA | TRBJ1-1 | 16 | NA | TRBV27 | TGTGCCAGCAGTTTTCTGACAGGAGACATGAACACTGAAGCTTTCTTT | CASSFLTGDMNTEAFF
TRBD1 | TRBJ2-5 | 16 | NA | TRBV24-1 | TGTGCCACCAGTGATTCGACAGGGGGGGCCCAAGAGACCCAGTACTTC | CATSDSTGGAQETQYF
NA | TRBJ2-2 | 15 | NA | TRBV5-4 | TGTGCCAGCATCGGTAGCGCGCCGAACACCGGGGAGCTGTTTTTT | CASIGSAPNTGELFF
TRBD2 | TRBJ2-2 | 15 | NA | TRBV5-1 | TGCGCCAGCAGCTTTCCAGCGGGGGGTACCGGGGAGCTGTTTTTT | CASSFPAGGTGELFF
NA | TRBJ1-3 | 15 | once | TRBV18 | TGTGCCAGTGCCCCCCGGGTTAACTCTGGAAACACCATATATTTT | CASAPRVNSGNTIYF
TRBD1 | TRBJ2-2 | 18 | NA | TRBV7-9 | TGTGCCAGCAGCTGGGCCAATATAGGGACAGTCAGCACCGGGGAGCTGTTTTTT | CASSWANIGTVSTGELFF
NA | TRBJ1-4 | 15 | NA | TRBV5-5 | TGTGCCAGCAGCACGGACCATTACGGCCCTGAAAAACTGTTTTTT | CASSTDHYGPEKLFF
NA | TRBJ1-4 | 13 | NA | TRBV29-1 | TGCAGCGTTGAGAGGGACGCGGGCCGAAAACTGTTTTTT | CSVERDAGRKLFF
NA | TRBJ1-1 | 12 | NA | TRBV19 | TGTGCCAGTAGCCCAGGGAACACTGAAGCTTTCTTT | CASSPGNTEAFF
NA | TRBJ1-6 | 13 | once | TRBV7-9 | TGTGCCAGCAGCTTTTATCCGGACTCGCCCCTCCACTTT | CASSFYPDSPLHF
NA | TRBJ1-5 | 13 | NA | TRBV6-5 | TGTGCCGGCAGTTACTCGATTAATCAGCCCCAGCATTTT | CAGSYSINQPQHF
NA | TRBJ1-2 | 14 | NA | TRBV7-9 | TGTGCCAGCAGCTTGGGTGAGGAGAACTATGGCTACACCTTC | CASSLGEENYGYTF
NA | TRBJ1-4 | 16 | NA | TRBV7-2 | TGTGCCAGCACCGGACTCACGGGTGCAACTAATGAAAAACTGTTTTTT | CASTGLTGATNEKLFF
TRBD1 | TRBJ1-5 | 14 | NA | TRBV7-2 | TGTGCCAGCAGCACAGGGGGCGCAGGTCAGCCCCAGCATTTT | CASSTGGAGQPQHF
TRBD1 | TRBJ2-7 | 14 | NA | TRBV11-3 | TGTGCCAGCAGCTCCGGGACAGGGGTGAGTGAGCAGTACTTC | CASSSGTGVSEQYF
NA | TRBJ1-6 | 18 | NA | TRBV19 | TGTGCCAGTAGTACAGACAGAGGCATGAGCTCCTATAATTCACCCCTCCACTTT | CASSTDRGMSSYNSPLHF
TRBD1 | TRBJ1-6 | 15 | NA | TRBV27 | TGTGCCAGCAGTCCCGGGGGGACAGGGAATTCACCCCTCCACTTT | CASSPGGTGNSPLHF
NA | TRBJ2-7 | 16 | NA | TRBV5-4 | TGTGCCAGCAGCTTGGGAGGTGGGGGGAGCGGCTACGAGCAGTACTTC | CASSLGGGGSGYEQYF
NA | TRBJ2-5 | 14 | NA | TRBV27 | TGTGCCAGCAGCCAAACGAGGGGGGCGGAGACCCAGTACTTC | CASSQTRGAETQYF
NA | TRBJ1-3 | 15 | NA | TRBV28 | TGTGCCAGCAGTTCCTTGACAGCGTCTGGAAACACCATATATTTT | CASSSLTASGNTIYF
TRBD1 | TRBJ1-2 | 13 | NA | TRBV6-4 | TGTGCCAGCAGTTCCCAGGGGGGCCATGGCTACACCTTC | CASSSQGGHGYTF
TRBD2 | TRBJ2-2 | 16 | NA | TRBV5-1 | TGCGCCAGCGGCCTAGCGGGGGAGAGAAACACCGGGGAGCTGTTTTTT | CASGLAGERNTGELFF
NA | TRBJ2-7 | 14 | NA | TRBV11-2 | TGTGCCAGCAGCCCCCAGGGGGGGCGGCACGAGCAGTACTTC | CASSPQGGRHEQYF
TRBD1 | TRBJ1-5 | 14 | once | TRBV18 | TGTGCCAGCTCACTATTCGGACAGGACAAGCCCCAGCATTTT | CASSLFGQDKPQHF
NA | TRBJ1-2 | 14 | NA | TRBV19 | TGTGCCAGTAGTATCAAGGGAGGGGGCTATGGCTACACCTTC | CASSIKGGGYGYTF
NA | TRBJ2-7 | 16 | NA | TRBV14 | TGTGCCAGCAGCCCCCTGGGGGACCGGGAGTCCTACGAGCAGTACTTC | CASSPLGDRESYEQYF
TRBD1 | TRBJ1-2 | 15 | NA | TRBV5-1 | TGCGCCAGCAGCTTACAGGGGGCCGGTAGCTATGGCTACACCTTC | CASSLQGAGSYGYTF
TRBD1 | TRBJ1-3 | 14 | NA | TRBV6-5 | TGTGCCAGCAACACAGGGGGCATTGGAAACACCATATATTTT | CASNTGGIGNTIYF
TRBD1 | TRBJ2-3 | 15 | once | TRBV19 | TGTGCCAGTAGTACAGGGGGCTTGAGCACAGATACGCAGTATTTT | CASSTGGLSTDTQYF
NA | TRBJ1-4 | 14 | NA | TRBV7-2 | TGTGCCAGCAGCTTAGGGGGGTCTAATGAAAAACTGTTTTTT | CASSLGGSNEKLFF
TRBD1 | TRBJ1-4 | 15 | NA | TRBV15 | TGTGCCACCAGCAGGTGGACAGGGACGGTTGAAAAACTGTTTTTT | CATSRWTGTVEKLFF
NA | TRBJ2-7 | 16 | NA | TRBV7-8 | TGTGCCAGCAGCCCCCGGGGACGGCGGATTCGGCACGAGCAGTACTTC | CASSPRGRRIRHEQYF
TRBD1 | TRBJ1-4 | 16 | NA | TRBV18 | TGTGCCAGCTCACAGTCCCAGAGGGGGCGCTACGAAAAACTGTTTTTT | CASSQSQRGRYEKLFF
NA | TRBJ2-7 | 12 | NA | TRBV7-8 | TGTGCCAGCAGCTTATTTAAGGAGGAGCAGTACTTC | CASSLFKEEQYF
TRBD1 | TRBJ1-4 | 15 | NA | TRBV18 | TGTGCCAGCTCCCGGACAGGGACAACTAATGAAAAACTGTTTTTT | CASSRTGTTNEKLFF
TRBD1 | TRBJ2-7 | 15 | once | TRBV7-9 | TGTGCCAGCAGTCCATTCGGGACAGGGGACTACGAGCAGTACTTC | CASSPFGTGDYEQYF
TRBD1 | TRBJ2-3 | 15 | few | TRBV10-3 | TGTGCCATCAGGAAGGACAGGGGGCAGGCAGATACGCAGTATTTT | CAIRKDRGQADTQYF
NA | TRBJ2-1 | 17 | once | TRBV19 | TGTGCCAGTAGTCTTCGTTCGGGCAGGAGCTCCTACAATGAGCAGTTCTTC | CASSLRSGRSSYNEQFF
TRBD1 | TRBJ2-5 | 14 | once | TRBV18 | TGTGCCAGCTCACCGGGGACAGGGCAAGAGACCCAGTACTTC | CASSPGTGQETQYF
TRBD1 | TRBJ1-2 | 15 | NA | TRBV5-1 | TGCGCCAGCAGCCCAGACCCAGGGGGGATCTATGGCTACACCTTC | CASSPDPGGIYGYTF
NA | TRBJ2-2 | 14 | NA | TRBV7-9 | TGTGCCAGCAGCTTAGAGGGGAACACCGGGGAGCTGTTTTTT | CASSLEGNTGELFF